This T cell receptor beta chain was sequenced for a study of PD-1 blockade in classical Hodgkin lymphoma (dated by TCRdb to about 2020). A note on the overall study: Nivolumab dosing was 3 mg/kg intravenously every 2 weeks, continuing until either disease progression or unacceptable toxicity. The study used CyTOF and TCR beta sequencing to define a peripheral blood immune signature of response to PD-1 blockade in classical Hodgkin lymphoma.

Genomic DNA was isolated using the Qiagen DNeasy kit from unsorted PBMCs as well as from negatively selected CD4+ and CD8+ fractions. Amplification of TCR beta CDR3 regions was done by immunoSEQ multiplex PCR with primers that anneal to V and J segments. A synthetic immune receptor repertoire was used to minimize amplification bias, and any remaining bias was removed computationally after sequencing. The published analysis was carried out like this. Custom Python scripts were used to quantify repertoire diversity as the Shannon entropy index. The unsorted, CD4+ and CD8+ repertoires were each analyzed separately, with the exception of combined analyses, where CD4+ and CD8+ sequences were merged in silico. A clone was considered expanded if an increase in frequency of at least 2-fold after treatment relative to C1D1 was found, and a pseudocount of 0.5 was applied to clones undetected at baseline. Clones with 0 or 1 copy at C1D1 were defined as singleton clones, while clones with 2 or more copies were defined as non-singleton clones. Clones expanded in unsorted samples were annotated as CD4+, CD8+ or unknown by matching protein sequences in sorted samples from the same patient. Wilcoxon tests were applied to paired samples to test diversity changes from C1D1 to C4D1. TCRdb mirrors the immuneACCESS table, restricted to in-frame sequences. Some clones are absent from its copies; in checked studies, under half trace to an unresolved V gene, and the reason for the others is unknown. From that table come the V and J calls and clone size; the DNA was used to work out D and trimming. This sample lists over 85,000 clones; about 93% were detected once. Roughly 2% of the sample belongs to the ten largest clones.

Interpreted using the paper, the time point label stands for: cycle 4 day 1 (C4D1), after 5 to 7 weeks of nivolumab. Every trial patient had relapsed after autologous stem cell transplantation, and cohorts A, B and C differed in prior brentuximab vedotin exposure. The trial cohort was composed of approximately 56 patients with relapsed/refractory classical Hodgkin lymphoma, for whom complete response, partial response or progressive disease was recorded as best overall response. Trial patients were treated with single-agent nivolumab in the multi-cohort phase II CheckMate 205 trial. Best overall response was determined by an independent review committee according to the 2007 International Working Group response criteria. Trial PBMCs were obtained immediately prior to nivolumab initiation (C1D1) and on therapy at cycle 2 day 1 and cycle 4 day 1. Peripheral blood was collected in 8 mL Vacutainer Cell Preparation Tubes, from which PBMCs were isolated by centrifugation and then cryopreserved.

Overall study results and their limits: Baseline TCR diversity was reported as lower in newly diagnosed patients than in healthy donors, and lower still in relapsed/refractory patients. Patients starting nivolumab less than 1 year after ASCT had lower diversity and were excluded from later analyses to avoid confounding by immune reconstitution. A significant rise by C4D1 was seen in CD4+ but not CD8+ TCR diversity (p=0.0027 vs p=0.16), with the rise being most apparent in complete responders (p=0.02). Only a single clinical trial cohort was studied, and what caused the repertoire differences, possibly disease activity or prior therapy, remained undefined. Baseline diversity similar to that of newly diagnosed patients was observed in trial patients achieving complete response, whereas significantly lower diversity was observed in partial responders and progressors.

As concerns this clone: It lacks a known antigen. The input lacks base qualities; no much larger clone sits a single base away.

The sample in question was peripheral blood mononuclear cells (PBMCs), obtained before the fourth cycle of nivolumab. The clonotype was recovered from a human donor with classical Hodgkin lymphoma.

The nucleotides are TGCGCCAGCAGCCAATGGACGTCAGCCTACGAGCAGTACTTC. Translation gives CASSQWTSAYEQYF. This receptor chain uses TRBV5-1 and TRBJ2-7, with the identity of the D gene unclear. According to the germline V gene, CDR1 reads SGHRS and CDR2 reads YFSETQ. Measured from the cysteine to the phenylalanine, the CDR3 is 14 residues long. Of the read, only the CDR3 DNA is kept; its 42 bases are in frame from base 1. The trim is 4 bases for V and 2 bases for J, with a gap of 13 bases between the germline ends.